The rows below give T cell receptor beta chains drawn from one sample of a study of CD8 T cells in ankylosing spondylitis. TCRdb itself ran the 5' RACE reads through MiXCR, one entry per CDR3 protein. The repertoire holds hundreds of thousands of distinct CDR3 sequences, 10% to 13% seen once, with 21% in the top ten. Material: blood, either unsorted or a sorted T cell fraction (not recorded which). These receptors all stem from a male donor with ankylosing spondylitis or in good health (not recorded which). The CDR3 runs from the conserved cysteine through the conserved F or W.

v_call cdr3_length cdr3_aa
TRBV28 16 CASSFFHHGQGGGYTF
TRBV2 16 CASSLAGSVGNQPQHF
TRBV29-1 12 CSAGLADNEQFF
TRBV20-1 17 CSAIDGQLPLAKNIQYF
TRBV2 14 CASSEGRDNYGYTF
TRBV15 13 CATTRPPGEKLFF
TRBV11-2 15 CASSLGPGGNQPQHF
TRBV24-1 13 CAATGIGIQPQHF
TRBV6-1 16 CASTDRVRNSPFEAFF
TRBV5-1 16 CASSLGDRGPYYGYTF
TRBV4-2 15 CASSQASGLETAQYF
TRBV6-1 13 CASRALSVGELFF
TRBV6-1 14 CASRPPYGAGELFF
TRBV29-1 15 CSVAVTGAGGAEQYF
TRBV6-5 16 CASSYPRQGRAGELFF
TRBV15 14 CATSRADYQETQYF
TRBV20-1 15 CSAISGVSSYNEQFF
TRBV20-1 16 CSARTSSGLSTDTQYF
TRBV7-9 15 CASSPGGTTDYGYTF
TRBV9 14 CASSVSRLPYGYTF
TRBV5-1 15 CASRLAGSSVGEQYF
TRBV7-2 15 CASSLGTWNTGELFF
TRBV5-1 14 CASSSWGENTEAFF
TRBV5-6 14 CASSSTEKWDTQYF
TRBV12-3/TRBV12-4 13 CASSPGTLSEQYF
TRBV5-1 15 CASSLGWGTNEKLFF
TRBV5-1 15 CASSLAGQGINEQFF
TRBV20-1 15 CSARTSGGPGDTQYF
TRBV20-1 12 CSASRVGEKLFF
TRBV5-1 15 CASSLASAVAYGYTF
TRBV13 17 CASSLPPGDYSGNTIYF
TRBV29-1 14 CSVEGRQGLAEAFF
TRBV7-9 13 CASSQDSIQPQHF
TRBV28 14 CASSETGGRYEQYF
TRBV6-5 15 CASSYRAPEGGELFF
TRBV7-2 15 CASSIRQGGNYGYTF
TRBV28 12 CASGLPSQPQHF
TRBV18 14 CASSPGQNNYGYTF
TRBV9 18 CASSGDSQGTIANYGYTF
TRBV5-6 17 CASSLGVIATRKETQYF
TRBV5-1 15 CASSLQGVVSYEQYF